This record covers a single T cell receptor (beta chain). No antigen is known for it. This specimen comes from a study of shared clonotypes between healthy human individuals. The overall study: Ranging from 18 to 49 in age, donors were two women and a few men. General study findings and limits: Clonotype sharing across a handful of donors was observed for 4.5% to 6.5% of naive CD4 clonotypes.

In the naive CD8 group, cells lacked CD45RO and were positively selected for CCR7, so terminally differentiated effector memory CD45RA+ cells were left out. Generated by immunoSEQ multiplex PCR, the TCRdb table keeps only in-frame clones and is missing some. Found here are about 2.2 million clones, just over 90% of them singletons; the top ten hold around 1.8%. V lost 7 bases to trimming and J lost 5 bases, with 24 bases between them. CDR1 and CDR2 (germline): MDHEN, SYDVKM. There are 16 residues in the CDR3. This chain joins TRBV28 and TRBJ2-7, with D possibly being TRBD2 (5 bases). The sequence was obtained from a man younger than 35 in good health. Some clones in this sample may be carry-over from other donors' samples. Material: naive CD8+ T cells from PBMCs. CDR3 bases: TGTGCCAGCACCTCACCCCTTCCGGACTTTAGGAACGAGCAGTACTTC. Its translation is CASTSPLPDFRNEQYF.